This TCR beta chain appears in the sequencing data of a study of cytomegalovirus exposure and HLA in healthy donors. CDR3 length: 15 residues. Germline assignment: CDR1 SEHNR and CDR2 FQNEAQ (reference sequence). Trimming pared 4 bases from V and 2 bases from J, leaving 12 bases between. Notes on the study in general: Later analysis associated a missense DCLRE1C variant with TCR beta V- and J-gene trimming. The analysis excluded some indistinguishable V segments, including TRBV6-2 and TRBV6-3. HLA alleles showed associations with approximately 15,000 TCR beta sequences in a later analysis, at a 0.05 false discovery rate. Among TCR beta chains of equal frequency, HLA-associated ones were more clonally expanded in a later analysis.

A word on this clone: What it binds is not known.

Primers for the PCR totalled 60 Vbeta and 13 Jbeta. Libraries were prepared by immunoSEQ multiplex PCR; TCRdb keeps only in-frame clonotypes and omits some of them. The table records about 250,000 clones, 80% of them present only once. This clonotype was obtained from a girl aged 2-15 years in good health and CMV-seronegative. The J gene is TRBJ2-1, the V gene TRBV7-9; D might be TRBD1 (5 bases). Sequenced sample: PBMCs. The CDR3 DNA reads as TGTGCCAGCAGCTGGGATTTAGGGGCCTACAATGAGCAGTTCTTC. Translation gives CASSWDLGAYNEQFF.